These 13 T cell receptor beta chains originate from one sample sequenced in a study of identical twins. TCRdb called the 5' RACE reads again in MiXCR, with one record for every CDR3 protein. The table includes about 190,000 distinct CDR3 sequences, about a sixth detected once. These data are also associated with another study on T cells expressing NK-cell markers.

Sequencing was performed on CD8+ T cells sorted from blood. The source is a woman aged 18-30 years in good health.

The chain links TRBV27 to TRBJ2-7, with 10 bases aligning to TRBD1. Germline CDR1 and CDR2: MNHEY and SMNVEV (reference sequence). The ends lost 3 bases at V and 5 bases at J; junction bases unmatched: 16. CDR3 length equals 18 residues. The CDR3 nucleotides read TGTGCCAGCAGTTTTCGCGAAAGGGGACAGGGGATGGGGAACGAGCAGTACTTC. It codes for CASSFRERGQGMGNEQYF.

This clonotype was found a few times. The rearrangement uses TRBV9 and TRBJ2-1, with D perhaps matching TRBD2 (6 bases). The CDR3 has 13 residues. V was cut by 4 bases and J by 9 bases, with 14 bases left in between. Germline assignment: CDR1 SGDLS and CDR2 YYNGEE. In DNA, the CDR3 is TGTGCCAGCAGCACAACCCCTAGCGTTGAGCAGTTCTTC. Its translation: CASSTTPSVEQFF.

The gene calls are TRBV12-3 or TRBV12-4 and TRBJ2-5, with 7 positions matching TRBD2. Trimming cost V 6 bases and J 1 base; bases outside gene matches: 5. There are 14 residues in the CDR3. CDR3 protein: CASSGGLPQETQYF. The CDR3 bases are TGTGCCAGCAGCGGGGGGTTGCCCCAAGAGACCCAGTACTTC.

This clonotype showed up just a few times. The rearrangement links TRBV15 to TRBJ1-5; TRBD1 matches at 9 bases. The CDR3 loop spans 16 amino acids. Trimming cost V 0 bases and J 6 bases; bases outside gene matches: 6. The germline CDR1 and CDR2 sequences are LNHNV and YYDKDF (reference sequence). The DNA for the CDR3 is TGTGCCACCAGCAGAGATCCAGCGACAGGGGGTCAGCCCCAGCATTTT. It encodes CATSRDPATGGQPQHF.

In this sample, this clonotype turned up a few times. This chain's CDR3 is CASSWTGADTQYF. CDR3 coding DNA: TGTGCCAGCAGCTGGACAGGAGCAGATACGCAGTATTTT. V gene TRBV5-6 combines with J gene TRBJ2-3; 7 positions agree with TRBD1. This CDR3 has 13 residues. The V gene's germline CDR1 is SGHDT and CDR2 YYEEEE. The ends lost 3 bases at V and 4 bases at J; junction bases unmatched: 2. Together with reference TRBV5-6 and TRBJ2-3, the CDR3 gives the full variable domain: DAGVTQSPTHLIKTRGQQVTLRCSPKSGHDTVSWYQQALGQGPQFIFQYYEEEERQRGNFPDRFSGHQFPNYSSELNVNALLLGDSALYLCASSWTGADTQYFGPGTRLTVL.

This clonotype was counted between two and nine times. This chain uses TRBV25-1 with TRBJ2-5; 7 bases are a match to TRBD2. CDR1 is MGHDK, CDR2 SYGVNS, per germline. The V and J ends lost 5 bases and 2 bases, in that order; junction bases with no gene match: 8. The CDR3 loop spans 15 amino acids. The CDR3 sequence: CASSRNERGQETQYF. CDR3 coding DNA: TGTGCCAGCAGTCGGAACGAGCGGGGACAAGAGACCCAGTACTTC. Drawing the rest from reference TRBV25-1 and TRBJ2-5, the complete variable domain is EADIYQTPRYLVIGTGKKITLECSQTMGHDKMYWYQQDPGMELHLIHYSYGVNSTEKGDLSSESTVSRIRTEHFPLTLESARPSHTSQYLCASSRNERGQETQYFGPGTRLLVL.

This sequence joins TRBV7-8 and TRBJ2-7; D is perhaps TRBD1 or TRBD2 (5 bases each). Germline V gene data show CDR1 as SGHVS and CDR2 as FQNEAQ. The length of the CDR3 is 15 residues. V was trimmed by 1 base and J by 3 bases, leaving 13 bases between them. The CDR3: CASSLGDGGYYEQYF. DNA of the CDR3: TGTGCCAGCAGCTTAGGGGACGGTGGCTACTACGAGCAGTACTTC.

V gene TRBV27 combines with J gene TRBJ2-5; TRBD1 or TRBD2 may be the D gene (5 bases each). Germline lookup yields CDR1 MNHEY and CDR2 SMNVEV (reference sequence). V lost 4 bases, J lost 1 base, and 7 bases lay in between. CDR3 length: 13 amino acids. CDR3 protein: CASSWDGQETQYF. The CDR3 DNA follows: TGTGCCAGCAGTTGGGACGGCCAAGAGACCCAGTACTTC.

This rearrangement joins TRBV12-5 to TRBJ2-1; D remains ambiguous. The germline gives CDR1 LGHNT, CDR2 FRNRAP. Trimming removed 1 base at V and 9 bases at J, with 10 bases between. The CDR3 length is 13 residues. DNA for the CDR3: TGTGCTAGTGGTTTGGGGACCTCGGTTGAGCAGTTCTTC. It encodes CASGLGTSVEQFF.

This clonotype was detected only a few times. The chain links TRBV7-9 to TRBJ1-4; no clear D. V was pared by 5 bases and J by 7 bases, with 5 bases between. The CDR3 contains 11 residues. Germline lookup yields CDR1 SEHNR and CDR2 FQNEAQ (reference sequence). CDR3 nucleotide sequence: TGTGCCAGCAGCCCTAGTGAAAAACTGTTTTTT. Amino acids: CASSPSEKLFF.

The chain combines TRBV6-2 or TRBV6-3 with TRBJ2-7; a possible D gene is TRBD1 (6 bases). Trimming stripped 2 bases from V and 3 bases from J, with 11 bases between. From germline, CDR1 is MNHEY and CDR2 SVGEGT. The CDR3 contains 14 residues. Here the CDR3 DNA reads TGTGCCAGCAGTTACAGGGGGTACTACTACGAGCAGTACTTC. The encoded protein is CASSYRGYYYEQYF.

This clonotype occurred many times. CDR3: CASWRLAGSSYNEQFF. For the CDR3, the DNA is TGTGCCAGCTGGCGACTAGCGGGGAGCTCCTACAATGAGCAGTTCTTC. The gene calls are TRBV11-2 and TRBJ2-1; 11 bases align to TRBD2. V gave up 8 bases and J gave up 0 bases; unmatched junction bases: 6. The CDR3 runs 16 residues. Germline V gene sequence: CDR1 SGHAT, CDR2 FQNNGV.

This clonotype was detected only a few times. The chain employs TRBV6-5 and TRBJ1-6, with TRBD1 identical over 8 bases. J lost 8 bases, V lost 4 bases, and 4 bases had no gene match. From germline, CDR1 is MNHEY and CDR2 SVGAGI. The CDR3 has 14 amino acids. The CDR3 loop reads CASSLTGEDSPLHF. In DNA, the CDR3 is TGTGCCAGCAGTTTGACAGGGGAAGATTCACCCCTCCACTTT.